This T cell receptor (beta chain) was identified in a study of blood T cells in healthy people across ages. General study results and limits: Aged donors had fewer naive CD4+ cells and lower diversity than long-lived donors.

The use of a sample-barcoded 5' primer and a J-beta primer mix characterized a second PCR of roughly 6 to 12 cycles. TCRdb recomputed calls from the 5' RACE reads with MiXCR, one row per CDR3 protein. The data show around 750,000 distinct CDR3 sequences, 50% to 65% seen once. The germline V and J ends were trimmed by 1 base and 7 bases, with 16 bases remaining between them. The CDR3 has 14 amino acids. From germline, CDR1 is DFQATT and CDR2 SNEGSKA (reference sequence). A note on this clonotype: Its antigen is as yet unknown.

The chain recombines TRBV20-1 with TRBJ1-2; D may be TRBD1 (6 bases). The sequencing input was blood. The clonotype was recovered from an elderly man in good health. In DNA form, the CDR3 reads TGCAGTGCTAGAGGGGAAACAGGGCTCGGTGGCTACACCTTC. It specifies CSARGETGLGGYTF.